These T cell receptor beta chains were read from a single sample in a study of CD8+ T cells in alopecia areata. Assay: immunoSEQ multiplex PCR; the TCRdb copy retains only in-frame clones and omits some. This table has 140,000 to 150,000 clones, roughly 54% appearing once. Material: CD8+ T cells sorted from blood, obtained at week 4, from a patient treated with tofacitinib. These TCRs come from a human donor with alopecia areata. Both conserved end residues are part of each CDR3. A D gene is named only where the DNA matches it firmly. Expanded clones get a size class; other rows say once, few or many, or leave the size out.

TRBJ1-5,TRBD1,TRBV29-1,.,TGCAGCGTTGAAGCAGGGGGGTACGGACAGCCCCAGCATTTT,CSVEAGGYGQPQHF
TRBJ1-2,.,TRBV13,.,TGTGCCAGCAGTCCGACGGCTACTGGGAATGGCTACACCTTC,CASSPTATGNGYTF
TRBJ1-2,.,TRBV5-5,few,TGCGCCAGCAGCCACCAAGGCGGGGGCTATGGCTACACCTTC,CASSHQGGGYGYTF
TRBJ1-1,.,TRBV6-5,.,TGTGCCAGCAGTTACTGGAAGGGGAGGCTGAACACTGAAGCTTTCTTT,CASSYWKGRLNTEAFF
TRBJ1-6,.,TRBV30,.,TGTGCCTGGAGTGTAGACTGGCTCTCGAGGGATTCACCCCTCCACTTT,CAWSVDWLSRDSPLHF
TRBJ2-5,.,TRBV6-1,.,TGTGCCAGCAGTGCCACGTACGGCATTGAGACCCAGTACTTC,CASSATYGIETQYF
TRBJ2-5,TRBD2,TRBV27,.,TGTGCCAGCACGGGGGGGGCCGGGGAGACCCAGTACTTC,CASTGGAGETQYF
TRBJ1-6,TRBD1,TRBV7-2,.,TGTGCCAGCAGCGACAGGGGATCACCCCTCCACTTT,CASSDRGSPLHF
TRBJ1-1,.,TRBV7-2,.,TGTGCCAGCAGCTTAGGGGGGGGCACTGAAGCTTTCTTT,CASSLGGGTEAFF
TRBJ1-5,.,TRBV30,.,TGTGCCTGGAGTGTGGGGGTTTTACAGCCCCAGCATTTT,CAWSVGVLQPQHF
TRBJ2-3,.,TRBV4-1,few,TGCGCCAGCAGCCGCGGGGCCGGGGAGGATACGCAGTATTTT,CASSRGAGEDTQYF
TRBJ2-2,.,TRBV29-1,.,TGCAGCGTTGTAGGTTGGGGGACCGGGGAGCTGTTTTTT,CSVVGWGTGELFF
TRBJ2-7,.,TRBV7-9,.,TGTGCCAGCAGCAGAGTGGGACGGTCCTACGAGCAGTACTTC,CASSRVGRSYEQYF
TRBJ2-5,.,TRBV7-2,few,TGTGCCAGCGGACTGGGTGGGGCCGGAAGAGAGACCCAGTACTTC,CASGLGGAGRETQYF
TRBJ1-5,TRBD1,TRBV29-1,.,TGCAGCGTCGCGACAGGGATTGATCAGCCCCAGCATTTT,CSVATGIDQPQHF
TRBJ2-3,.,TRBV10-3,few,TGTGCCATCAGTGAGCCCGGTAGCGAGGTGACAGATACGCAGTATTTT,CAISEPGSEVTDTQYF
TRBJ1-3,.,TRBV7-9,.,TGTGCCAGCAGCCCTCCCTCTGGAAACACCATATATTTT,CASSPPSGNTIYF
TRBJ1-1,.,TRBV7-3,.,TGTGCCAGCAGCCGGGCAGGGGAGACTGAAGCTTTCTTT,CASSRAGETEAFF
TRBJ2-3,TRBD2,TRBV5-6,.,TGTGCCAGCAGCTTGGGTAGCGGGGAAGATACGCAGTATTTT,CASSLGSGEDTQYF
TRBJ1-1,TRBD1,TRBV7-3,.,TGTGCCAGCAGCTCCCCGACAGGGGAATTCACTGAAGCTTTCTTT,CASSSPTGEFTEAFF
TRBJ1-1,.,TRBV6-5,few,TGTGCCAGCAGTTACTCGCGGGCAGGTGAAGCTTTCTTT,CASSYSRAGEAFF
TRBJ2-7,.,TRBV2,few,TGTGCCAGCAGCGCTCGGGGATACGAGCAGTACTTC,CASSARGYEQYF
TRBJ1-1,.,TRBV2,.,TGTGCCAGCAGTATATACCCCAGGGGAGGAGGAACTGAAGCTTTCTTT,CASSIYPRGGGTEAFF
TRBJ2-2,.,TRBV19,medium-sized,TGTGCCCTTCAAGTGAGGGGCGGCGGGGAGCTGTTTTTT,CALQVRGGGELFF